Described below is a single T cell receptor beta chain sequence and its context. This clone is regarded as medium-sized (0.01 to 0.1%). No antigen is known for it. It has no much larger one-base neighbor in the sample; base qualities were not kept. At diagnosis, tumor, uninvolved tumor-adjacent lung and peripheral blood were collected and then preserved as a mix of FFPE and fresh-frozen material. The immunoSEQ Assay was used to sequence TCR beta CDR3 regions from DNA. The source study handled its data this way. T cell density was computed as TCR beta template counts normalized to usable DNA estimated by amplifying housekeeping genes. Richness was estimated with the preseqR package, extrapolating to 400,000 templates for PBMC samples and 120,000 templates for tissue samples. Clonality was defined by subtracting Pielou's evenness from one. Tissue-enriched TCRs were identified through differential abundance testing performed on productive amino-acid clonotypes, with a minimum total count of 5 and an alpha of 0.1. The Jaccard Index and the Morisita Overlap Index were used to measure how much the repertoires overlapped between compartments. TCR beta CDR3s were clustered by GLIPH together with public tetramer-defined viral CDR3s, and at least three viral sequences plus V-gene enrichment were required for viral motifs. TCRdb obtained this table from immuneACCESS and retained in-frame rearrangements with V and J assigned. These tables miss some clones; where compared with another copy, unresolved V genes account for less than half of the shortfall, and the remainder is unexplained. That table supplies the V and J calls and clone size; D and trimming were determined from the DNA. Here the sample has approximately 1,600 clones; roughly a quarter occur a single time. The ten biggest clones cover approximately 10% of the sample.

Based on the germline V gene, the CDR1 and CDR2 sequences are SGDLS and YYNGEE. Including the terminal cysteine and phenylalanine, the CDR3 comprises 15 residues. Here the CDR3 DNA is all that survives: 45 bases in frame from base 1. Germline trimming amounts to 0 bases on V and 3 bases on J, with 4 as the count of junction bases outside the gene matches. This specimen belongs to a study of T cells in localized non-small cell lung cancer (dated by TCRdb to about 2020). For the wider study: Comparing tumors with uninvolved tumor-adjacent lungs, the study looked at the T cell repertoires of hundreds of patients with early-stage NSCLC. The cohort consisted of about 240 treatment-naive NSCLC patients whose localized lung tumors had been resected. NSCLC patients had a mean age of approximately 70 years, and 129 were male and over 85 female. The research as a whole found: Of the top 100 tumor clones, a median of roughly 53 were detected in paired uninvolved adjacent lung; about 28 were also among that lung's top 100. Because multi-region tumor sequencing was not performed, intratumor heterogeneity could not be ruled out. Uninvolved tumor-adjacent lung showed the highest T cell clonality, higher than tumor, which suggests more focused antigenic responses in the uninvolved tumor-adjacent lung. Higher T cell density in blood was associated with longer overall survival, whereas higher clonality in adjacent lung was associated with shorter survival. Because the study design was exploratory, TCR variables were selected using unadjusted p-values without false-discovery rate correction.

This receptor was identified in a woman aged 40 to 75 with stage III lung adenocarcinoma. The source was lung tumor tissue, collected before any cancer treatment. This chain is built from TRBV9 and TRBJ1-1; 8 middle bases align to TRBD1. The DNA sequence is TGTGCCAGCAGCGTAGAGGCACAGGGGGACACTGAAGCTTTCTTT. Translated, this gives CASSVEAQGDTEAFF.